The 2 T cell receptor delta chains in this list originate from one sample, sequenced in a study of γδ T cells in repeated Plasmodium falciparum infection. TCRdb re-called the multiplex PCR reads via CATT. The sample gives tens of thousands of delta-chain clones, roughly 1.8% of which show up once; over 12% is in the top ten. Gammadelta T cells were flow-sorted from PBMC into Vgamma9/Vdelta2+ and Vdelta2-negative populations for bulk analysis. The sample was gamma-delta T cells from blood. The receptors shown here come from a pool of human donors (malaria-infected and uninfected, not separated).

This clone was seen a handful of times. The TCRdb protein, from a much larger clone, departs from this DNA's translation at residue 14, likely by read error; the protein shown derives from the DNA. The chain combines TRDV2 with TRDJ1, with 13 bases matching TRDD3. Since TCRdb gives no J gene, matching the DNA to germline was used here to assign it. The germline V gene encodes CDR1 GEAIGNYY and CDR2 EKD. The CDR3 covers 18 residues. CDR3 in DNA: TGTGCCTGTGACCCCTACTGGGGGATACGCCTTTACACCGGTAAACTCATCTTT. This sequence encodes CACDPYWGIRLYTGKLIF.

This clone showed up just a few times. A single base is all that separates this from a far larger clone, so a read error is likely. This sample also contains other DNA sequences that code for the same CDR3. The J gene went uncalled, whereas the V gene is TRDV1; the D segment call TRDD3 is taken from the table without a DNA check. The CDR3 totals 21 residues. Germline CDR1 TSWWSYY, CDR2 QGS. DNA of the CDR3: TGTGCTCTTGGGGAGGGAACCCTTCGCCCTGCTAGGTGGGGGATAAGCGATAAACTTATCTTT. This sequence encodes CALGEGTLRPARWGISDKLIF.